This T cell receptor (beta chain) was found in a study of CD8+CD57+ T cells in acquired aplastic anemia. Overall study: Sorted CD4+ and CD8+ cell DNA averaged about 3 ug. Study outcomes and limitations: Patients and controls shared roughly 28 CD8+ CDR3 sequences, which appeared highly expressed in patients and within their immunodominant clones.

There are many counts of this clonotype. What it binds is unknown. The V and J ends lost 2 bases and 2 bases, in that order; junction bases with no gene match: 6. Germline CDR1 MNHNS, CDR2 SASEGT. The CDR3 has 15 residues. Profiling of TCR beta VDJ combinations and CDR3 sequences used genomic DNA as template. MiXCR was run by TCRdb on the reads, yielding one entry per CDR3 protein. The table records about 180,000 distinct CDR3 sequences, around 63% of them present only once. Those patients picked for sequencing had displayed CD8+CD57+ cell expansion on flow cytometry. The patients all had a severe acquired aplastic anemia diagnosis. Untreated patients provided the blood samples, with no therapy given before sampling.

Sequenced material: sorted CD4+, CD8+, or CD8+CD57+ T cells (not recorded which) from PBMCs. This TCR was sampled from a human donor with aplastic anemia. This chain connects TRBV6-1 to TRBJ2-7, with 7 bases fitting TRBD1. The CDR3 region is CASSEFAGGTYEQYF. CDR3 DNA sequence: TGTGCCAGCAGTGAATTCGCAGGGGGAACCTACGAGCAGTACTTC.